This is a list of T cell receptor beta chains from one sample in a study of cytomegalovirus exposure and HLA in healthy donors. Clones were sequenced by immunoSEQ multiplex PCR, and TCRdb holds only the in-frame ones, with some missing. In the table there are about 130,000 clones, roughly four fifths of which are singletons. The source material was PBMCs. The receptors shown here come from a woman in her fifties or sixties in good health and CMV-seronegative. Both conserved end residues are part of each CDR3. D genes are given only for firm matches. Rows give clone size only sometimes, using once, few, many, or a class for an expanded clone.

>.|TRBJ1-1|TRBV10-3|TRBD1
CAISEPTTGGDRAFF
TGTGCCATCAGTGAGCCGACGACAGGGGGCGATAGAGCTTTCTTT
>.|TRBJ1-2|TRBV7-2|TRBD1
CASSPNDREPFYGYTF
TGTGCCAGCAGCCCGAACGACAGGGAACCTTTTTATGGCTACACCTTC
>few|TRBJ2-1|TRBV5-1|TRBD2
CASSHSPSGSGSYNEQFF
TGCGCCAGCAGCCACTCCCCTAGCGGGAGCGGATCCTACAATGAGCAGTTCTTC
>.|TRBJ2-3|TRBV29-1|TRBD2
CSARTSGRALHGLGTQYF
TGCAGCGCTCGGACTAGCGGGAGGGCTCTGCACGGGCTTGGTACGCAGTATTTT
>.|TRBJ1-3|TRBV18|TRBD1
CASSPTTGDFGNTIYF
TGTGCCAGCTCACCGACGACAGGGGATTTTGGAAACACCATATATTTT
>.|TRBJ1-5|TRBV2|TRBD1
CASRAGTGLSNQPQHF
TGTGCCAGCAGAGCCGGGACAGGGCTTAGCAATCAGCCCCAGCATTTT
>.|TRBJ1-1|TRBV6-5|TRBD1
CASSYGTGGEAFF
TGTGCCAGCAGTTACGGGACAGGGGGTGAAGCTTTCTTT
>.|TRBJ1-5|TRBV2|.
CASNVQGSPQHF
TGTGCCAGCAATGTACAGGGTTCGCCCCAGCATTTT
>.|TRBJ2-7|TRBV30|TRBD1
CAWSPATGTGAYEQYF
TGTGCCTGGAGTCCAGCTACCGGGACAGGGGCCTACGAGCAGTACTTC
>.|TRBJ2-3|TRBV6-6|TRBD2
CASSPPSGTSTDTQYF
TGTGCCAGCAGTCCCCCTAGCGGTACTAGCACAGATACGCAGTATTTT
>.|TRBJ2-7|TRBV19|.
CASSIGRDTYEQYF
TGTGCCAGTAGTATAGGCAGGGATACCTACGAGCAGTACTTC
>.|TRBJ2-3|TRBV6-4|.
CASSDGLGGTDTQYF
TGTGCCAGCAGTGACGGGCTAGGGGGCACAGATACGCAGTATTTT
>.|TRBJ2-2|TRBV7-8|TRBD1
CASSLASMGTGHTGELFF
TGTGCCAGCAGCTTAGCGTCTATGGGGACAGGCCACACCGGGGAGCTGTTTTTT
>.|TRBJ2-3|TRBV6-1|.
CASSGGTSPTDTQYF
TGTGCCAGCAGTGGAGGAACCTCCCCCACAGATACGCAGTATTTT
>.|TRBJ2-7|TRBV7-7|TRBD2
CASSLDGGRGYEQYF
TGTGCTAGCAGCTTAGACGGCGGGAGAGGTTACGAGCAGTACTTC
>.|TRBJ2-4|TRBV5-1|.
CASSPLAKNIQYF
TGCGCCAGCAGCCCCCTGGCCAAAAACATTCAGTACTTC
>.|TRBJ2-5|TRBV7-9|TRBD2
CATRRLAAQETQYF
TGTGCCACCCGACGACTAGCGGCGCAAGAGACCCAGTACTTC
>.|TRBJ2-2|TRBV11-1|.
CASSPNRETGELFF
TGTGCCAGCAGCCCGAACCGGGAGACCGGGGAGCTGTTTTTT
>.|TRBJ2-1|TRBV9|TRBD1
CASSDRQGREQFF
TGTGCCAGCAGCGACCGACAGGGACGAGAGCAGTTCTTC
>.|TRBJ2-5|TRBV11-1|TRBD2
CASSTRTSGTIETQYF
TGTGCCAGCAGCACCAGGACTAGCGGGACCATAGAGACCCAGTACTTC
>.|TRBJ1-2|TRBV29-1|TRBD1
CSVGRTGVSSWGYTF
TGCAGCGTTGGAAGGACAGGAGTCTCCTCTTGGGGCTACACCTTC
>once|TRBJ1-2|TRBV7-2|.
CASSLRQEIYGYTF
TGTGCCAGCAGCTTAAGACAGGAAATCTATGGCTACACCTTC
>.|TRBJ2-3|TRBV7-3|TRBD2
CASSLMELAGASSTDTQYF
TGTGCCAGCAGCTTAATGGAACTAGCGGGGGCTTCTAGCACAGATACGCAGTATTTT
>.|TRBJ2-2|TRBV25-1|TRBD2
CASSEPGLAGAGELFF
TGTGCCAGCAGTGAACCGGGACTAGCGGGAGCCGGGGAGCTGTTTTTT
>.|TRBJ2-2|TRBV29-1|TRBD1
CSVTDRDNTGELFF
TGCAGCGTCACAGACAGGGATAACACCGGGGAGCTGTTTTTT
>.|TRBJ1-1|TRBV5-1|.
CASSQGRGGTEAFF
TGCGCCAGCAGTCAGGGCAGGGGAGGGACTGAAGCTTTCTTT
>.|TRBJ2-1|TRBV7-3|TRBD2
CASGLGTSGRAEEQFF
TGTGCCAGCGGACTAGGGACTAGCGGGAGGGCCGAGGAGCAGTTCTTC
>.|TRBJ1-1|TRBV6-6|.
CASSSFPPSEAFF
TGTGCCAGCAGTTCGTTTCCCCCCTCTGAAGCTTTCTTT
>.|TRBJ2-5|TRBV15|TRBD1
CATSSRGQGGQETQYF
TGTGCCACCAGCAGCAGGGGGCAGGGGGGTCAAGAGACCCAGTACTTC
>.|TRBJ2-1|TRBV9|.
CASSVGLGINEQFF
TGTGCCAGCAGCGTAGGACTAGGTATCAATGAGCAGTTCTTC
>few|TRBJ2-5|TRBV5-1|.
CASSLAGTQYF
TGCGCCAGCAGCTTGGCCGGGACCCAGTACTTC
>.|TRBJ2-2|TRBV5-4|.
CASSQERRSGELFF
TGTGCCAGCAGCCAGGAACGGAGGTCCGGGGAGCTGTTTTTT
>.|TRBJ2-1|TRBV7-2|.
CASSLGRYEQFF
TGTGCCAGCAGCTTAGGGCGGTATGAGCAGTTCTTC
>once|TRBJ1-2|TRBV6-5|.
CASSYPGLYGYTF
TGTGCCAGCAGTTACCCGGGTCTCTATGGCTACACCTTC
>.|TRBJ1-2|TRBV11-3|.
CASSWGGDGYTF
TGTGCCAGCAGCTGGGGGGGGGATGGCTACACCTTC
>.|TRBJ1-3|TRBV7-9|.
CASSLYSGNTIYF
TGTGCCAGCAGCCTCTACTCTGGAAACACCATATATTTT
>few|TRBJ1-3|TRBV19|.
CASSIYGGMVTSGNTIYF
TGTGCCAGTAGTATTTACGGGGGAATGGTTACCTCTGGAAACACCATATATTTT
>.|TRBJ2-5|TRBV15|TRBD2
CATSRARREETQYF
TGTGCCACCAGCAGAGCGAGGCGGGAGGAGACCCAGTACTTC
>once|TRBJ2-1|TRBV7-8|.
CASSPPAAGYSYNEQFF
TGTGCCAGCAGCCCCCCGGCGGCGGGTTACTCCTACAATGAGCAGTTCTTC